The rows below give T cell receptor beta chains drawn from one sample of a study of OX40 agonist ivuxolimab in advanced cancers. TCRdb's table, derived via immunoSEQ multiplex PCR, lists solely in-frame clones and lacks some. The sample holds tens of thousands of clones, around 89% seen once. This specimen consisted of CD4+ or CD8+ T cells sorted from blood, obtained in a trial of the OX40 agonist ivuxolimab. The receptor set was obtained from an adult with an advanced solid tumor such as melanoma, head and neck, liver or kidney cancer. The CDR3 runs from the conserved cysteine through the conserved F or W. D genes are given only for firm matches. Clone size appears in some rows only: once, few, many, or a class for an expanded clone.

CDR3nt: TGTGCCAGCAGTTTATATGCGGGGGCCCAAAACACCATATATTTT
CDR3aa: CASSLYAGAQNTIYF
v_gene: TRBV27
len: 15
abundance: .
j_gene: TRBJ1-3
d_gene: .

CDR3nt: TGTGCCAGCATGCCGGGGTTCGATACGCAGTATTTT
CDR3aa: CASMPGFDTQYF
v_gene: TRBV2
len: 12
abundance: once
j_gene: TRBJ2-3
d_gene: .

CDR3nt: TGCGCCAGCAGCACGTATAGCTCGGGACTAGCCGGTAATGAGCAGTTCTTC
CDR3aa: CASSTYSSGLAGNEQFF
v_gene: TRBV4-3
len: 17
abundance: .
j_gene: TRBJ2-1
d_gene: TRBD2

CDR3nt: TGTGCCAGCAGCTTGAGGGGACAGGCGAAAACCTACGAGCAGTACTTC
CDR3aa: CASSLRGQAKTYEQYF
v_gene: TRBV5-4
len: 16
abundance: .
j_gene: TRBJ2-7
d_gene: TRBD1

CDR3nt: TGTGCCAGCAGTTACGTCGGCAGACCGTCTACCTTC
CDR3aa: CASSYVGRPSTF
v_gene: TRBV6-5
len: 12
abundance: .
j_gene: TRBJ1-2
d_gene: .

CDR3nt: TGTGCCTGGCAGGGTCCCCACTATGGCTACACCTTC
CDR3aa: CAWQGPHYGYTF
v_gene: TRBV30
len: 12
abundance: .
j_gene: TRBJ1-2
d_gene: .

CDR3nt: TGTGCCAGTAGGGACAGGGGGCACTACGAGCAGTACTTC
CDR3aa: CASRDRGHYEQYF
v_gene: TRBV19
len: 13
abundance: few
j_gene: TRBJ2-7
d_gene: TRBD1

CDR3nt: TGTGCCAGCAGCTTAACAGAATCACGCGAGCAGTACTTC
CDR3aa: CASSLTESREQYF
v_gene: TRBV7-9
len: 13
abundance: .
j_gene: TRBJ2-7
d_gene: .

CDR3nt: TGCGCCAGCAGCCAAGATTCCGGGTCAAGTCAGCCCCAGCATTTT
CDR3aa: CASSQDSGSSQPQHF
v_gene: TRBV4-3
len: 15
abundance: medium-sized
j_gene: TRBJ1-5
d_gene: .

CDR3nt: TGTGCCAGCAGCTGGGGGGGAGGTCAGCCCCAGCATTTT
CDR3aa: CASSWGGGQPQHF
v_gene: TRBV5-6
len: 13
abundance: .
j_gene: TRBJ1-5
d_gene: .

CDR3nt: TGTGCCAGCAGCTTAGCGGGAGGAGGTACCTACGAGCAGTACTTC
CDR3aa: CASSLAGGGTYEQYF
v_gene: TRBV11-3
len: 15
abundance: once
j_gene: TRBJ2-7
d_gene: TRBD2

CDR3nt: TGTGCCAGCAGCTCGACAGGGAGCTCCTACAATGAGCAGTTCTTC
CDR3aa: CASSSTGSSYNEQFF
v_gene: TRBV2
len: 15
abundance: .
j_gene: TRBJ2-1
d_gene: TRBD1

CDR3nt: TGTGCCAGCAGCCAAAGGGCCTCGGATGGCTACACCTTC
CDR3aa: CASSQRASDGYTF
v_gene: TRBV11-2
len: 13
abundance: .
j_gene: TRBJ1-2
d_gene: .

CDR3nt: TGTGCCACCAGCAGAGGGGGCCGTCCGGGGGGGAGAGAACCCCAGCATTTT
CDR3aa: CATSRGGRPGGREPQHF
v_gene: TRBV15
len: 17
abundance: once
j_gene: TRBJ1-5
d_gene: .

CDR3nt: TGTGCCAGCAGGCACGGAGGGACTAGCGGGAGAGGGGATGAGCAGTTCTTC
CDR3aa: CASRHGGTSGRGDEQFF
v_gene: TRBV11-3
len: 17
abundance: once
j_gene: TRBJ2-1
d_gene: TRBD2

CDR3nt: TGTGCCAGCAGCGTAGCCTTAAAACCAGCTAATGAAAAACTGTTTTTT
CDR3aa: CASSVALKPANEKLFF
v_gene: TRBV9
len: 16
abundance: .
j_gene: TRBJ1-4
d_gene: .

CDR3nt: TGTGCCAGCAGCCATCTAGCAGATACGCAGTATTTT
CDR3aa: CASSHLADTQYF
v_gene: TRBV28
len: 12
abundance: .
j_gene: TRBJ2-3
d_gene: .

CDR3nt: TGTGCCAGCAGTTTAGGCTTCGGGAGCGTAGACACCGGGGAGCTGTTTTTT
CDR3aa: CASSLGFGSVDTGELFF
v_gene: TRBV27
len: 17
abundance: .
j_gene: TRBJ2-2
d_gene: .

CDR3nt: TGTGCCAGCAGTTACTCTCGTATCTCTGGAAACACCATATATTTT
CDR3aa: CASSYSRISGNTIYF
v_gene: TRBV6-5
len: 15
abundance: .
j_gene: TRBJ1-3
d_gene: .

CDR3nt: TGTGCCAGCAGCTTAGACAGGGGCATCTCCTACGAGCAGTACTTC
CDR3aa: CASSLDRGISYEQYF
v_gene: TRBV11-3
len: 15
abundance: .
j_gene: TRBJ2-7
d_gene: .

CDR3nt: TGCAGCGTTGAAAACAGAAACTCCTACGAGCAGTACTTC
CDR3aa: CSVENRNSYEQYF
v_gene: TRBV29-1
len: 13
abundance: .
j_gene: TRBJ2-7
d_gene: .

CDR3nt: TGTGCCAGCAGCTTGGGACAGAGAGGGAAACTGTTTTTT
CDR3aa: CASSLGQRGKLFF
v_gene: TRBV13
len: 13
abundance: .
j_gene: TRBJ1-4
d_gene: TRBD1

CDR3nt: TGTGCCAGCAGCTTGCTGGGACTAGCGGGAGGGCCGTGGGATCAGTTCTTC
CDR3aa: CASSLLGLAGGPWDQFF
v_gene: TRBV11-3
len: 17
abundance: .
j_gene: TRBJ2-1
d_gene: TRBD2

CDR3nt: TGTGCCAGCAGCCAATTCAAGGGTTTGGAGCAGTACTTC
CDR3aa: CASSQFKGLEQYF
v_gene: TRBV14
len: 13
abundance: .
j_gene: TRBJ2-7
d_gene: .

CDR3nt: TGTGCCAGCAGTTTAGAGGCCAGACCCTATAATTCACCCCTCCACTTT
CDR3aa: CASSLEARPYNSPLHF
v_gene: TRBV27
len: 16
abundance: .
j_gene: TRBJ1-6
d_gene: .

CDR3nt: TGCGCCAGCAGCCCAGGGACTTTGTCCAACACCATATATTTT
CDR3aa: CASSPGTLSNTIYF
v_gene: TRBV4-3
len: 14
abundance: .
j_gene: TRBJ1-3
d_gene: .

CDR3nt: TGTGCCAGCAGCGTAGTAGCGAATTCCTACAATGAGCAGTTCTTC
CDR3aa: CASSVVANSYNEQFF
v_gene: TRBV9
len: 15
abundance: .
j_gene: TRBJ2-1
d_gene: .

CDR3nt: TGTGCCTGGAGTCCTAGCGGGAGTGATGAGCAGTTCTTC
CDR3aa: CAWSPSGSDEQFF
v_gene: TRBV30
len: 13
abundance: .
j_gene: TRBJ2-1
d_gene: TRBD2

CDR3nt: TGCGCCAGCAGCCAAACTAGGGCCGATACGCAGTATTTT
CDR3aa: CASSQTRADTQYF
v_gene: TRBV4-3
len: 13
abundance: .
j_gene: TRBJ2-3
d_gene: .

CDR3nt: TGTGCCATCAGCGCCGGGACAGGAACTACCTACGAGCAGTACTTC
CDR3aa: CAISAGTGTTYEQYF
v_gene: TRBV10-3
len: 15
abundance: .
j_gene: TRBJ2-7
d_gene: TRBD1

CDR3nt: TGCAGTGCTTGGACGGAGTATGGCTACACCTTC
CDR3aa: CSAWTEYGYTF
v_gene: TRBV20-1
len: 11
abundance: .
j_gene: TRBJ1-2
d_gene: .

CDR3nt: TGTGCCAGCAGCTTAGATCACCGCTCCTACGAGCAGTACTTC
CDR3aa: CASSLDHRSYEQYF
v_gene: TRBV7-2
len: 14
abundance: .
j_gene: TRBJ2-7
d_gene: .

CDR3nt: TGTGCCAGCAGCTTAGAAGGGACACCCCGGGCGGATACGCAGTATTTT
CDR3aa: CASSLEGTPRADTQYF
v_gene: TRBV11-1
len: 16
abundance: .
j_gene: TRBJ2-3
d_gene: .

CDR3nt: TGTGCCAGCAGACCCTGGACAGGGGGCGTCTACAATGAGCAGTTCTTC
CDR3aa: CASRPWTGGVYNEQFF
v_gene: TRBV6-6
len: 16
abundance: .
j_gene: TRBJ2-1
d_gene: TRBD1

CDR3nt: TGTGCCAGCAGCTTGGCAGGGTCTTATAATTCACCCCTCCACTTT
CDR3aa: CASSLAGSYNSPLHF
v_gene: TRBV5-4
len: 15
abundance: .
j_gene: TRBJ1-6
d_gene: .

CDR3nt: TGTGCCAGCAGCCAAGTTGGCGGGATCCTCCTGAACACTGAAGCTTTCTTT
CDR3aa: CASSQVGGILLNTEAFF
v_gene: TRBV14
len: 17
abundance: .
j_gene: TRBJ1-1
d_gene: .

CDR3nt: TGTGCCAGCAGCTTACAAGAGACCCAGTACTTC
CDR3aa: CASSLQETQYF
v_gene: TRBV5-6
len: 11
abundance: .
j_gene: TRBJ2-5
d_gene: .

CDR3nt: TGTGCCAGCAGTTACCGAGGGGAGACCCAGTACTTC
CDR3aa: CASSYRGETQYF
v_gene: TRBV6-5
len: 12
abundance: .
j_gene: TRBJ2-5
d_gene: .

CDR3nt: TGTGCCAGCAGCGAATACAAGGGAAGCGGGGAGCTGTTTTTT
CDR3aa: CASSEYKGSGELFF
v_gene: TRBV9
len: 14
abundance: once
j_gene: TRBJ2-2
d_gene: .

CDR3nt: TGTGCCAGCAGCCCTAGCTCCTATAATTCACCCCTCCACTTT
CDR3aa: CASSPSSYNSPLHF
v_gene: TRBV7-6
len: 14
abundance: .
j_gene: TRBJ1-6
d_gene: .